Following are 26 T cell receptor beta chains from one sample sequenced in a study of blood T cell repertoires in COVID-19. Repertoires were generated with immunoSEQ multiplex PCR, while TCRdb's copy carries only in-frame clones and drops some. The top ten clones hold roughly 7.9% of a sample with 90,000 to 130,000 clones, 82% of them seen once. The sample taken for sequencing was peripheral blood. Receptors originate from a man in his 70s with acute or convalescent COVID-19.

This rearrangement joins TRBV6-5 to TRBJ2-1, with D possibly TRBD2 on 6 matching bases. Germline CDR1 reads MNHEY; CDR2 reads SVGAGI. This CDR3 has 14 residues. Trimming stripped 7 bases from V and 3 bases from J, with 13 bases between. The CDR3 DNA reads as TGTGCCAGCATCAGGCCGGGAGTCTACAATGAGCAGTTCTTC. This sequence encodes CASIRPGVYNEQFF.

The rearrangement joins TRBV19 to TRBJ2-3, with TRBD2 matching 8 bases. This CDR3 has 15 residues. Unmatched junction bases numbered 6, after V lost 4 bases and J lost 3 bases. Germline assignment: CDR1 LNHDA and CDR2 SQIVND (reference sequence). CDR3 residues: CASSNGGRRTDTQYF. DNA for the CDR3: TGTGCCAGTAGTAACGGCGGGAGGAGAACAGATACGCAGTATTTT.

J is TRBJ1-2 and V is TRBV28; 9 bases fit TRBD1. V lost 7 bases to trimming and J lost 2 bases; unmatched junction nucleotides: 8. CDR3 length: 15 amino acids. Germline V lookup: CDR1 MDHEN, CDR2 SYDVKM. In DNA form, the CDR3 reads TGTGCCAGCACTTTTCCCGGGACAGGGAACTATGGCTACACCTTC. Protein product: CASTFPGTGNYGYTF.

This sequence joins TRBV27 and TRBJ1-2; D may be TRBD1 (5 bases). The ends were cut back, 2 bases at V and 0 bases at J, with 7 bases in the middle. CDR3 length: 14 residues. Looked up from germline, CDR1 is MNHEY and CDR2 is SMNVEV (reference sequence). The CDR3 sequence: CASSLRGTNYGYTF. Written as DNA, the CDR3 is TGTGCCAGCAGTTTAAGGGGTACTAACTATGGCTACACCTTC.

CDR3 in DNA: TGCGCCAGCAGCTTGGGGACAGCGAACTCTGGGGCCAACGTCCTGACTTTC. Its translation: CASSLGTANSGANVLTF. The gene calls are TRBV5-1 and TRBJ2-6, with D tentatively TRBD1 (6 bases). This CDR3 is 17 amino acids long. The ends were cut back, 0 bases at V and 0 bases at J, with 10 bases in the middle. Germline CDR1 and CDR2: SGHRS and YFSETQ.

This sequence joins TRBV3-1 (or the pseudogene TRBV3-2) and TRBJ1-1, with TRBD1 as a possible D gene (5 bases). The CDR3 sequence is 14 residues long. Trimming took 1 base from V and 4 from J, leaving 10 bases between them. CDR1 is LGHDT, CDR2 YNNKEL, per germline (reference sequence). DNA for the CDR3: TGTGCCAGCAGCCAAGGGCGGGGCGGCACTGAAGCTTTCTTT. Its translation is CASSQGRGGTEAFF.

V and J are TRBV11-2 and TRBJ2-1; no clear D. Germline V lookup: CDR1 SGHAT, CDR2 FQNNGV. The CDR3 has 13 amino acids. Trimming cost V 1 base and J 6 bases, with 7 bases left between them. Written as DNA, the CDR3 is TGTGCCAGCAGCTTAGCGGGTTCCAATGAGCAGTTCTTC. It encodes CASSLAGSNEQFF.

In DNA form, the CDR3 reads TGTGCCACCAGCAGAGCAGGGTACCAAGAGACCCAGTACTTC. It encodes CATSRAGYQETQYF. V gene TRBV15 combines with J gene TRBJ2-5; TRBD1 might be the D (5 bases). Germline CDR1 LNHNV, CDR2 YYDKDF (reference sequence). The CDR3 contains 14 residues. V lost 1 base, J lost 0 bases, and 6 bases lay in between.

V gene TRBV28 combines with J gene TRBJ1-5; TRBD1 might be the D (5 bases). The CDR3 consists of 14 residues. The germline V gene has CDR1 MDHEN and CDR2 SYDVKM. The V end lost 8 bases, the J end lost 4 bases, and 15 bases lay between the germline ends. As DNA, the CDR3 is TGTGCCAGCGTACCCGGGACTCAGAATCAGCCCCAGCATTTT. Translating gives CASVPGTQNQPQHF.

Of note for this clone: The junction and the germline gene differ at one end; a read error may be behind it. This sequence joins TRBV3-1 (or the pseudogene TRBV3-2) and TRBJ1-2, with a weak D call TRBD1 (5 bases). Germline CDR1 is LGHDT and CDR2 is YNNKEL (reference sequence). The CDR3 spans 11 residues. The CDR3 sequence: CASSRGLYPVF. DNA of the CDR3: TGTGCCAGCAGCAGGGGCCTATATCCCGTCTTC.

The chain is built from TRBV7-6 and TRBJ2-1, with 7 bases aligning to TRBD1. Germline V gives CDR1 SGHVS, CDR2 FNYEAQ. The CDR3 extends over 16 amino acids. V gave up 4 bases and J gave up 0 bases; unmatched junction bases: 6. CDR3 in DNA: TGTGCCAGCAGCTCGCGGACAGGCCTCTCCTACAATGAGCAGTTCTTC. Translated: CASSSRTGLSYNEQFF.

This sequence joins TRBV19 and TRBJ1-2, with D perhaps TRBD1 (5 bases). Germline CDR1 is LNHDA and CDR2 is SQIVND (reference sequence). V dropped 7 bases and J dropped 0 bases, with 12 bases sitting between them. This CDR3 has 14 residues. CDR3 sequence reads: CASKFTGANYGYTF. The CDR3 region has the DNA TGTGCCAGTAAATTTACAGGAGCTAACTATGGCTACACCTTC.

This clone has just a few counts. V and J are TRBV2 and TRBJ1-5; D unresolved. Trimming removed 4 bases at V and 0 bases at J, with 10 bases between. Germline V gene lookup returns CDR1 SNHLY and CDR2 FYNNEI. The CDR3 is made up of 15 amino acids. The CDR3 nucleotides are TGTGCCAGCAGTGGGCGGAGGGATAGCAATCAGCCCCAGCATTTT. It yields the protein CASSGRRDSNQPQHF. Together with reference TRBV2 and TRBJ1-5, the CDR3 gives the full variable domain: EPEVTQTPSHQVTQMGQEVILRCVPISNHLYFYWYRQILGQKVEFLVSFYNNEISEKSEIFDDQFSVERPDGSNFTLKIRSTKLEDSAMYFCASSGRRDSNQPQHFGDGTRLSIL.

The chain is built from TRBV2 and TRBJ2-7, with 7 bases aligning to TRBD1. This CDR3 contains 16 residues. V shed 8 bases, J shed 4 bases, and the junction held 17 bases outside the gene matches. CDR1 SNHLY and CDR2 FYNNEI come from the germline V gene. The chain's CDR3 is CASSNPGQRKSYEQYF. The CDR3 DNA sequence: TGTGCCAGCTCCAACCCGGGACAGCGGAAGAGTTACGAGCAGTACTTC.

The rearrangement uses TRBV2 and TRBJ1-5; D remains unclear. V lost 7 bases and J lost 4, with 14 bases in between. This CDR3 contains 14 residues. CDR1 is SNHLY and CDR2 is FYNNEI in the germline V gene. The CDR3 coding sequence is TGTGCCAGCACCGATAGGACGGGGAATCAGCCCCAGCATTTT. It specifies CASTDRTGNQPQHF.

The V gene is TRBV5-1, the J gene TRBJ2-3; the match to TRBD2 covers 8 bases. CDR3 length equals 15 residues. Unmatched junction bases numbered 7, after V lost 5 bases and J lost 2 bases. Germline V gene sequence: CDR1 SGHRS, CDR2 YFSETQ. Written as DNA, the CDR3 is TGCGCCAGCAGGGGGAGCGGGGGAATCACAGATACGCAGTATTTT. It codes for CASRGSGGITDTQYF.

This chain connects TRBV7-9 to TRBJ2-7, with D possibly being TRBD1 (5 bases). Germline CDR1 and CDR2: SEHNR and FQNEAQ (reference sequence). Trimming pared 5 bases from V and 6 bases from J, leaving 14 bases between. The CDR3 runs to 13 residues. The CDR3 is CASSPTVYGEQYF. CDR3 DNA sequence: TGTGCCAGCAGCCCGACAGTGTACGGCGAGCAGTACTTC.

The chain joins TRBV27 to TRBJ1-4; 7 nucleotides align to TRBD1. J was trimmed by 2 bases and V by 5 bases; bases with no gene match: 8. Germline V gives CDR1 MNHEY, CDR2 SMNVEV (reference sequence). This CDR3 has 16 amino acids. CDR3 bases: TGTGCCAGCAGTCCGGACAGGCCGCGTACTAATGAAAAACTGTTTTTT. Translating gives CASSPDRPRTNEKLFF. Based on the CDR3 plus reference TRBV27 and TRBJ1-4, the full variable domain is EAQVTQNPRYLITVTGKKLTVTCSQNMNHEYMSWYRQDPGLGLRQIYYSMNVEVTDKGDVPEGYKVSRKEKRNFPLILESPSPNQTSLYFCASSPDRPRTNEKLFFGSGTQLSVL.

This chain uses TRBV28 with TRBJ1-1; D unclear. V was shortened by 3 bases and J by 3 bases, with 11 bases between the two germline ends. Germline V gene data show CDR1 as MDHEN and CDR2 as SYDVKM. CDR3 length: 14 residues. CDR3: CASSFIGTDTEAFF. For the CDR3, the DNA is TGTGCCAGCAGTTTTATCGGTACGGACACTGAAGCTTTCTTT.

The genes are TRBV4-1 and TRBJ1-4; 8 bases are a match to TRBD1. This CDR3 has 17 amino acids. V trimming: 3 bases; J trimming: 7 bases; junction bases outside the gene matches: 13. The germline gives CDR1 MGHRA, CDR2 YSYEKL. The chain's CDR3 is CASSHQKMQGAGEKLFF. CDR3 DNA sequence: TGCGCCAGCAGCCATCAGAAGATGCAGGGGGCGGGTGAAAAACTGTTTTTT.

The chain uses TRBV7-9 and TRBJ1-4; the D is unclear. Between the trimmed V and J ends, which lost 4 bases and 0 bases, there was a span of 6 bases. CDR3 length equals 14 residues. Per germline, CDR1 SEHNR and CDR2 FQNEAQ (reference sequence). The CDR3 nucleotides read TGTGCCAGCAGCTCATTTGCAACTAATGAAAAACTGTTTTTT. Translation gives CASSSFATNEKLFF.

J is TRBJ1-5 and V is TRBV24-1; the D gene is possibly TRBD1 (5 bases). This CDR3 comprises 13 residues. Germline V gene sequence: CDR1 KGHDR, CDR2 SFDVKD. Deletions cut 8 bases from V and 3 bases from J, with 10 bases between. CDR3 residues: CATTQGPNQPQHF. CDR3 nucleotides: TGTGCCACCACGCAGGGCCCCAATCAGCCCCAGCATTTT.

The J gene is TRBJ2-2, the V gene TRBV3-1 (or the pseudogene TRBV3-2), with 10 bases identical to TRBD2. This CDR3 contains 16 residues. Germline trimming cut 1 base from V and 5 bases from J; bases unmatched to any gene: 4. CDR1 LGHDT and CDR2 YNNKEL come from the germline V gene (reference sequence). As DNA, the CDR3 is TGTGCCAGCAGCCAAGTCGGTAGCGGGAGGACCGGGGAGCTGTTTTTT. Protein sequence: CASSQVGSGRTGELFF.

For the CDR3, the DNA is TGTGCCACCATTTCCCCATTCTACGAGCAGTACTTC. Residues: CATISPFYEQYF. The chain recombines TRBV24-1 with TRBJ2-7; unclear D gene. From germline, CDR1 is KGHDR and CDR2 SFDVKD. The CDR3 totals 12 residues. The V gene lost 8 bases and the J gene lost 3 bases, with 10 bases spanning the gap.

This rearrangement joins TRBV10-3 to TRBJ1-2, with TRBD1 matching 8 bases. V lost 6 bases and J lost 7; bases outside the gene matches: 4. The V gene's germline CDR1 is ENHRY and CDR2 SYGVKD. The CDR3 sequence is 12 residues long. CDR3: CAIRGTGIGYTF. In DNA form, the CDR3 reads TGTGCCATCAGGGGGACAGGTATTGGCTACACCTTC.

This clone was observed a single time. This rearrangement joins TRBV6-1 to TRBJ1-1; tentative D call: TRBD1 (5 bases). Germline assignment: CDR1 MNHNS and CDR2 SASEGT. V shed 1 base and J shed 4 bases, with 16 bases lying between them. This CDR3 has 16 residues. Written as DNA, the CDR3 is TGTGCCAGCAGTGAAGAAGCGGGAACTAGGGGCACTGAAGCTTTCTTT. Encoded protein: CASSEEAGTRGTEAFF.